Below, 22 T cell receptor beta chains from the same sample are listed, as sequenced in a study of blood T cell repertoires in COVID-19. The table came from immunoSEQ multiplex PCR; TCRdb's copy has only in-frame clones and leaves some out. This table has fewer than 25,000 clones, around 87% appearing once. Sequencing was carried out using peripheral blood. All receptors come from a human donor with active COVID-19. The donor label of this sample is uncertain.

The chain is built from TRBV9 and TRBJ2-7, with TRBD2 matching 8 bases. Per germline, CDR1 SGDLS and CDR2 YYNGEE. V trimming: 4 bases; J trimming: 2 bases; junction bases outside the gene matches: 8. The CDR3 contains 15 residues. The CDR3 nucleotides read TGTGCCAGCAGCTCCTATAGCGGGGACGCCTACGAGCAGTACTTC. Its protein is CASSSYSGDAYEQYF. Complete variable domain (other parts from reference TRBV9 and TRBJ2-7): DSGVTQTPKHLITATGQRVTLRCSPRSGDLSVYWYQQSLDQGLQFLIQYYNGEERAKGNILERFSAQQFPDLHSELNLSSLELGDSALYFCASSSYSGDAYEQYFGPGTRLTVT.

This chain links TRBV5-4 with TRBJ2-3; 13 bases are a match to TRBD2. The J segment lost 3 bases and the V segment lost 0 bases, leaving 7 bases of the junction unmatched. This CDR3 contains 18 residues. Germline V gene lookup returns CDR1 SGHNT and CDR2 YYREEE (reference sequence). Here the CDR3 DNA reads TGTGCCAGCAGCTTGGGCGGGGGACTAGCGGGGTCTACAGATACGCAGTATTTT. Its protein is CASSLGGGLAGSTDTQYF.

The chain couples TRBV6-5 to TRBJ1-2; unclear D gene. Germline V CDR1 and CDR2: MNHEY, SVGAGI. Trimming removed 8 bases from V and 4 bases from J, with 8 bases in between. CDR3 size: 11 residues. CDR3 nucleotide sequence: TGTGCCAGCGGGGAGTCCTATGGCTACACCTTC. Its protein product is CASGESYGYTF.

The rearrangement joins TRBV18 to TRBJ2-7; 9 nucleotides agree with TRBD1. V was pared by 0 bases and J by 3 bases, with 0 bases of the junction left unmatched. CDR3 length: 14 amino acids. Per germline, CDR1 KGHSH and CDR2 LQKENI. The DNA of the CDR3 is TGTGCCAGCTCACCACCGGGACAGGGCTACGAGCAGTACTTC. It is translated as CASSPPGQGYEQYF.

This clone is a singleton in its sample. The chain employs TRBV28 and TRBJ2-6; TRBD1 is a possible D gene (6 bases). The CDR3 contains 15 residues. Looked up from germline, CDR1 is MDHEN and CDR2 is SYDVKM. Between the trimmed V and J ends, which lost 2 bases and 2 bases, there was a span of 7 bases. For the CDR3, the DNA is TGTGCCAGCAGTTTACCAGGGGCTGGGGCCAACGTCCTGACTTTC. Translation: CASSLPGAGANVLTF.

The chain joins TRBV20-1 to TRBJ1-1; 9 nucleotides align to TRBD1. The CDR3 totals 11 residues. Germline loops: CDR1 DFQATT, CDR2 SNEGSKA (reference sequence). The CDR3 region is CRGQGGTEAFF. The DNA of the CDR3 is TGCAGGGGACAGGGTGGCACTGAAGCTTTCTTT.

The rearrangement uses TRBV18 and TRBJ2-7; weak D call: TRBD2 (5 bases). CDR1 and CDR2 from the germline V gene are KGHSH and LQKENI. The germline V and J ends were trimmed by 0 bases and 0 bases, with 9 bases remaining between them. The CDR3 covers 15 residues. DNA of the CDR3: TGTGCCAGCTCACCACCGCCTAGCCTCTCCTACGAGCAGTACTTC. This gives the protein CASSPPPSLSYEQYF. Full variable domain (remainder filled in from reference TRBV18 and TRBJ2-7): NAGVMQNPRHLVRRRGQEARLRCSPMKGHSHVYWYRQLPEEGLKFMVYLQKENIIDESGMPKERFSAEFPKEGPSILRIQQVVRGDSAAYFCASSPPPSLSYEQYFGPGTRLTVT.

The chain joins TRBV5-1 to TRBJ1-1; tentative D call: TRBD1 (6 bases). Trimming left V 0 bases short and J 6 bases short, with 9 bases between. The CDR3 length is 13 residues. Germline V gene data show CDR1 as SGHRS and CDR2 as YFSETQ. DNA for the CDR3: TGCGCCAGCAGCTTGGAGGGGGTCTCTGAAGCTTTCTTT. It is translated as CASSLEGVSEAFF.

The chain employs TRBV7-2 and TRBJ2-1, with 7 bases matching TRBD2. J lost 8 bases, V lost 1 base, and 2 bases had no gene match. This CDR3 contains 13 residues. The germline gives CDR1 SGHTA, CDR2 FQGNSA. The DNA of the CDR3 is TGTGCCAGCAGCTTAGGCCTAGCGGATGAGCAGTTCTTC. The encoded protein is CASSLGLADEQFF.

CDR3 amino acids: CASSVRQGAYEQYF. The CDR3 DNA follows: TGTGCCAGCTCGGTCCGACAGGGAGCCTACGAGCAGTACTTC. The chain uses TRBV18 and TRBJ2-7; 7 nucleotides match TRBD1. V lost 6 bases, J lost 2 bases, and 7 bases stayed unmatched. The CDR3 length is 14 residues. Germline V gene lookup returns CDR1 KGHSH and CDR2 LQKENI.

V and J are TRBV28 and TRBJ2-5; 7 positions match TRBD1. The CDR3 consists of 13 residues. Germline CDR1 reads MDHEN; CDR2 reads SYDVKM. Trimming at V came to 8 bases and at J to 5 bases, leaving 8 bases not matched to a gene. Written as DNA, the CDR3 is TGTGCCAGCCAGGGACAGTCGAGGGAGACCCAGTACTTC. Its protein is CASQGQSRETQYF.

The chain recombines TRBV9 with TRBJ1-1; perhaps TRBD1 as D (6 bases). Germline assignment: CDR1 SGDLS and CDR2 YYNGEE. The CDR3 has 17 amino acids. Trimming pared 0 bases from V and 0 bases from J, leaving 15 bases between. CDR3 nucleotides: TGTGCCAGCAGCGTAGTAGGACAGCCTCTCATGAACACTGAAGCTTTCTTT. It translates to CASSVVGQPLMNTEAFF.

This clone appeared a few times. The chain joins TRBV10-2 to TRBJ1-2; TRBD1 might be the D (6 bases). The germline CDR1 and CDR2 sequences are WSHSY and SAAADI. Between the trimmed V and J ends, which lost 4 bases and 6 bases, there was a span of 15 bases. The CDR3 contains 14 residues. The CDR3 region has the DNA TGCGCCAGCAGTGGGCGGGGGCCGGCGAATGGCTACACCTTC. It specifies CASSGRGPANGYTF.

The CDR3 is CASFRGAGDTQYF. Written as DNA, the CDR3 is TGTGCCAGTTTCCGGGGGGCGGGAGATACGCAGTATTTT. V is TRBV6-6 and J is TRBJ2-3; a possible D gene is TRBD2 (7 bases). From germline, CDR1 is MNHNY and CDR2 SVGAGI (reference sequence). The CDR3 totals 13 residues. The germline V and J ends were trimmed by 9 bases and 5 bases, with 15 bases remaining between them.

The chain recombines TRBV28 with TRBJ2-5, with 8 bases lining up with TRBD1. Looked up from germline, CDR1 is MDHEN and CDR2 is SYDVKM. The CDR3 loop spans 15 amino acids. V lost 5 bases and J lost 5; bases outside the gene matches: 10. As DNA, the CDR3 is TGTGCCAGCAGTCCCAGGGGGCGCCTGGGGGAGACCCAGTACTTC. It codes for CASSPRGRLGETQYF.

The CDR3: CASTQYGRRGTEAFF. The CDR3 region has the DNA TGTGCCAGTACCCAGTATGGAAGGAGGGGCACTGAAGCTTTCTTT. The gene calls are TRBV19 and TRBJ1-1, with D perhaps TRBD1 (5 bases). Trimming took off 7 bases at V and 4 bases at J, with 19 bases between the two ends. Germline V gene lookup returns CDR1 LNHDA and CDR2 SQIVND (reference sequence). This CDR3 comprises 15 residues.

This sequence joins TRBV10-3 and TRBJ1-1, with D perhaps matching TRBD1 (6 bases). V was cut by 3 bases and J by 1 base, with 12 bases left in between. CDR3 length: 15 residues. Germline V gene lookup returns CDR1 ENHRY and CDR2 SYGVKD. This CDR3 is CAISDFRGGNTEAFF. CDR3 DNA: TGTGCCATCAGTGATTTTAGAGGGGGGAACACTGAAGCTTTCTTT.

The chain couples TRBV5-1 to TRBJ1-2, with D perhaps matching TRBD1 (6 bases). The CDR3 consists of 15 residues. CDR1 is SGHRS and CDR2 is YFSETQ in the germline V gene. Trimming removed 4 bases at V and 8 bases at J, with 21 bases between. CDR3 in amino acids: CASSPTPTGFEGYTF. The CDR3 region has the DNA TGCGCCAGCAGCCCCACGCCCACAGGGTTCGAGGGCTACACCTTC.

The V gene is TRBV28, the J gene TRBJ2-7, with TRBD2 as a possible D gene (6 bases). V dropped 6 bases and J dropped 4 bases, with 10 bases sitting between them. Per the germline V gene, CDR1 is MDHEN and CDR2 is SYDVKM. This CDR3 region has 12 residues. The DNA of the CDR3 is TGTGCCAGCAGCTCTAGCGTATACGAGCAGTACTTC. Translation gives CASSSSVYEQYF.

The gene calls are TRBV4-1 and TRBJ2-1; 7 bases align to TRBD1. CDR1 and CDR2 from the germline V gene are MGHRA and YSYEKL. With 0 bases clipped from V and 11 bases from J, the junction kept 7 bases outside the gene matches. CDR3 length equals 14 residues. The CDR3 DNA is TGCGCCAGCAGCCAAGATCCCCGGGACAGTCAGCAGTTCTTC. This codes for CASSQDPRDSQQFF.

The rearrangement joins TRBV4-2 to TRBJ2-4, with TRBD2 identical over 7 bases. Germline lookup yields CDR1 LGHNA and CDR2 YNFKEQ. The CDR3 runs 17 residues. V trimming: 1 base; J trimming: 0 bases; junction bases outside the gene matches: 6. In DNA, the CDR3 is TGTGCCAGCAGCCAAGGCCGGGGGGAGATAGCCAAAAACATTCAGTACTTC. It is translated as CASSQGRGEIAKNIQYF.

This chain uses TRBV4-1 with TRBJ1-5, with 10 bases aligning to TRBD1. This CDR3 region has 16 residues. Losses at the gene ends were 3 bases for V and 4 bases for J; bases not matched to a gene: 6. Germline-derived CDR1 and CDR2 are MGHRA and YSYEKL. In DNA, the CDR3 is TGCGCCAGCAGCCAGGGGACAGGGGAGGGGAATCAGCCCCAGCATTTT. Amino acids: CASSQGTGEGNQPQHF.